A selection of T cell receptor beta chains follows, all from one sample in a study of T cell changes during pregnancy in multiple sclerosis. Profiled with immunoSEQ multiplex PCR; TCRdb holds only in-frame clones, not every one. Found here are 45,000 or so clones, around 90% of them singletons; the top ten hold 9%. The specimen comprised CD8+ T cells from peripheral blood mononuclear cells, sampled after pregnancy. These receptors were taken from a female donor with multiple sclerosis, enrolled in a pregnancy study. Both conserved end residues are part of each CDR3. D genes are given only for firm matches. Clone size appears in some rows only: once, few, many, or a class for an expanded clone.

D gene	J gene	clone size	V gene	CDR3 DNA	CDR3 protein
NA	TRBJ1-1	NA	TRBV19	TGTGCCAGTAGTATAGGAGCAGGGAACACTGAAGCTTTCTTT	CASSIGAGNTEAFF
NA	TRBJ2-1	NA	TRBV7-9	TGTGCCAGCAGCCAACCTAGCTTCCATGAGCAGTTCTTC	CASSQPSFHEQFF
NA	TRBJ2-1	NA	TRBV7-2	TGTGCCAGCAGCTTAGGGCTCAGTGAGCAGTTCTTC	CASSLGLSEQFF
TRBD2	TRBJ2-1	NA	TRBV4-3	TGCGCCAGCAGCCCAGGACTAGCGGTCGACAATGAGCAGTTCTTC	CASSPGLAVDNEQFF
NA	TRBJ2-6	NA	TRBV19	TGTGCCAGTTGGAGGGGTGAAGGGGCCAACGTCCTGACTTTC	CASWRGEGANVLTF
NA	TRBJ1-1	NA	TRBV15	TGTGCCACCAGCAGAGATTATCGGTGGGCTTTCTTT	CATSRDYRWAFF
NA	TRBJ2-3	NA	TRBV19	TGTGCCAGTAGTCCGGACACCTTATGGGGCACAGATACGCAGTATTTT	CASSPDTLWGTDTQYF
TRBD2	TRBJ2-7	NA	TRBV2	TGTGCCAGCACTCCGAACCCGACTAGCGGGGGGGCCGTCGAGCAGTACTTC	CASTPNPTSGGAVEQYF
TRBD2	TRBJ2-5	NA	TRBV6-5	TGTGCCAGCGCAGAGGGAGGGCCTTTGGAGACCCAGTACTTC	CASAEGGPLETQYF
TRBD1	TRBJ2-3	NA	TRBV4-2	TGTGCCAGCAGCCAAGGGGACAGGTCCTACACAGATACGCAGTATTTT	CASSQGDRSYTDTQYF
NA	TRBJ2-2	NA	TRBV6-5	TGTGCCAGCACCTTGGCGACCGGGATGGAGCTGTTTTTT	CASTLATGMELFF
NA	TRBJ2-4	NA	TRBV27	TGTGCCAGCAGTTTAGATTGGGCTCTAGCCAAAAACATTCAGTACTTC	CASSLDWALAKNIQYF
NA	TRBJ1-1	NA	TRBV2	TGTGCCAGCTGGGATGGGGGGGGAACTGAAGCTTTCTTT	CASWDGGGTEAFF
NA	TRBJ2-7	NA	TRBV9	TGTGCCAGCAGCCCCACCGGACAGACCAACGAGCAGTACTTC	CASSPTGQTNEQYF
NA	TRBJ2-7	NA	TRBV19	TGTGCCAGTAGTATAGATCTGCTAGGCTACGAGCAGTACTTC	CASSIDLLGYEQYF
TRBD2	TRBJ2-1	NA	TRBV5-8	TGTGCCAGCAGCTTGGCCCCGGGGGGTAAGGGGCAGTTCTTC	CASSLAPGGKGQFF
TRBD1	TRBJ2-5	once	TRBV7-8	TGTGCCAGCAGCTACCGGGACAGGTACCAAGAGACCCAGTACTTC	CASSYRDRYQETQYF
NA	TRBJ1-1	NA	TRBV19	TGTGCCAGTAGTATCGGGGTCGGCACTGAAGCTTTCTTT	CASSIGVGTEAFF
TRBD1	TRBJ1-3	NA	TRBV6-1	TGTGCCAGCAGTATGGGACAGGGAAGGGGAAACACCATATATTTT	CASSMGQGRGNTIYF
TRBD2	TRBJ2-1	NA	TRBV6-4	TGTGCCAGCAGTGAGAAGGCTAGCGGGGGTGATGAGCAGTTCTTC	CASSEKASGGDEQFF
TRBD2	TRBJ2-1	once	TRBV6-5	TGTGCCAGCAGTTACCGGGGGGGTGAGCAGTTCTTC	CASSYRGGEQFF
TRBD2	TRBJ2-5	NA	TRBV6-5	TGTGCCAGCAGTTTGACTAGCGGGGGAGAGACCCAGTACTTC	CASSLTSGGETQYF
NA	TRBJ1-2	once	TRBV19	TGTGCCATAAGGACGGGGGGATCAATTGGCTACACCTTC	CAIRTGGSIGYTF
TRBD1	TRBJ1-5	NA	TRBV5-4	TGTGCCAGCAGCTTGCAGGGGGCGGGTCAGCCCCAGCATTTT	CASSLQGAGQPQHF
TRBD1	TRBJ2-5	NA	TRBV28	TGTGCCAGCAGTACAAACTTCGGACAGGGCCTAGAAGAGACCCAGTACTTC	CASSTNFGQGLEETQYF
TRBD1	TRBJ2-1	NA	TRBV7-6	TGTGCCAGCAGACCCGGGACAGGGTACAATGAGCAGTTCTTC	CASRPGTGYNEQFF
TRBD1	TRBJ1-4	NA	TRBV18	TGTGCCAGCTCACACGGGGACAGTCCTTTGAAACTGTTTTTT	CASSHGDSPLKLFF
TRBD2	TRBJ2-2	NA	TRBV5-6	TGTGCCAGCAGCGGGGGACTAGCGGGGGTCAACACCGGGGAGCTGTTTTTT	CASSGGLAGVNTGELFF
NA	TRBJ2-7	NA	TRBV5-5	TGTGCCAGCAGCTTGTGGAGTGACAGACGCGAGCAGTACTTC	CASSLWSDRREQYF
NA	TRBJ2-1	NA	TRBV19	TGTGCCAGTAGTCCCCGGAAACAGGGATACTCCTACAATGAGCAGTTCTTC	CASSPRKQGYSYNEQFF
NA	TRBJ1-1	NA	TRBV19	TGTGCCAGTAGTATGGGGCCCAACACTGAAGCTTTCTTT	CASSMGPNTEAFF
NA	TRBJ2-5	NA	TRBV27	TGTGCCAGCAGTTTCTCGGGACTCCCTCGAGAGACCCAGTACTTC	CASSFSGLPRETQYF
TRBD1	TRBJ1-1	NA	TRBV7-6	TGTGCCAGCAGCGGGACAGGGCCTGAAGCTTTCTTT	CASSGTGPEAFF
TRBD2	TRBJ2-5	NA	TRBV4-2	TGTGCCAGCAGCCAGGGCGGGGGGAACCAAGAGACCCAGTACTTC	CASSQGGGNQETQYF
TRBD1	TRBJ1-5	NA	TRBV10-3	TGTGCCATCAGTGAGTCTGATGGTGACAGGGGGCTGCCCCAGCATTTT	CAISESDGDRGLPQHF
NA	TRBJ2-7	NA	TRBV27	TGTGCCAGTTGGGCGTATGGATACGAGCAGTACTTC	CASWAYGYEQYF
NA	TRBJ2-1	NA	TRBV13	TGTGCCAGCAGCTCTCGGGTCACAGGTTTCTACAATGAGCAGTTCTTC	CASSSRVTGFYNEQFF
TRBD1	TRBJ2-3	NA	TRBV7-3	TGTGCCAGCAGCTTAGTGGGACAGGGGCCAGATACGCAGTATTTT	CASSLVGQGPDTQYF
TRBD2	TRBJ2-7	NA	TRBV6-6	TGTGCCAGCAGTTACTCGCTAGCGGGATTCCACGAGCAGTACTTC	CASSYSLAGFHEQYF
NA	TRBJ1-1	NA	TRBV7-6	TGTGCCAGCAGCGAAAGCCAGGGGTGGACTGAAGCTTTCTTT	CASSESQGWTEAFF
NA	TRBJ1-2	NA	TRBV15	TGTGCCACCAGCAGAGCGGGGGATGGCTACACCTTC	CATSRAGDGYTF
TRBD1	TRBJ1-3	NA	TRBV2	TGTGCCAGCAGGGAGACAGGGTCGGCCTCTGGAAACACCATATATTTT	CASRETGSASGNTIYF
NA	TRBJ2-5	NA	TRBV2	TGTGCCGGCCGAGGGGACACCCAAGAGACCCAGTACTTC	CAGRGDTQETQYF
NA	TRBJ1-1	NA	TRBV9	TGTGCCAGCAGCGTACAGGGAATGGTCACTGAAGCTTTCTTT	CASSVQGMVTEAFF
TRBD1	TRBJ1-2	NA	TRBV7-8	TGTGCCAGCAGCTTAGGACCCACAGGGGGGAACTATGGCTACACCTTC	CASSLGPTGGNYGYTF
TRBD2	TRBJ2-5	NA	TRBV5-1	TGCGCCAGCAGCTTCTACGCGGGGGGGCGAGAGACCCAGTACTTC	CASSFYAGGRETQYF
NA	TRBJ2-7	NA	TRBV7-9	TGTGCCAGCAGACCACAGGGTTGGGGGACGACCTACGAGCAGTACTTC	CASRPQGWGTTYEQYF
NA	TRBJ2-7	NA	TRBV12-5	TGTGCTAGTGGTTTGTCGGGGGATCTTGAGTTCGAGCAGTACTTC	CASGLSGDLEFEQYF
NA	TRBJ1-2	NA	TRBV4-3	TGCGCCAGCAGCCAAGATGTGGGAGGGTTGGCGTATGGCTACACCTTC	CASSQDVGGLAYGYTF
TRBD1	TRBJ2-7	NA	TRBV6-1	TGTGCCATACAGGGGAGCGAGCAGTACTTC	CAIQGSEQYF
NA	TRBJ1-3	NA	TRBV9	TGTGCCAGCAGCGTAGGTCGGCGGGTTGGAAACACCATATATTTT	CASSVGRRVGNTIYF
TRBD2	TRBJ2-7	NA	TRBV4-3	TGCGCCAGCAGCCCGGAACTAGCGGGGACGAGCTACGAGCAGTACTTC	CASSPELAGTSYEQYF
NA	TRBJ2-7	NA	TRBV6-6	TGTGCCAGCAGTTATAGTCCGTCGTCCTACGAGCAGTACTTC	CASSYSPSSYEQYF
NA	TRBJ2-7	NA	TRBV19	TGTGCCAGTACCCCGCCCGGGAAAAACTACGAGCAGTACTTC	CASTPPGKNYEQYF
NA	TRBJ2-7	NA	TRBV7-2	TGTGCCAGCAGCTTAGAAGGGGACTCCTACGAGCAGTACTTC	CASSLEGDSYEQYF